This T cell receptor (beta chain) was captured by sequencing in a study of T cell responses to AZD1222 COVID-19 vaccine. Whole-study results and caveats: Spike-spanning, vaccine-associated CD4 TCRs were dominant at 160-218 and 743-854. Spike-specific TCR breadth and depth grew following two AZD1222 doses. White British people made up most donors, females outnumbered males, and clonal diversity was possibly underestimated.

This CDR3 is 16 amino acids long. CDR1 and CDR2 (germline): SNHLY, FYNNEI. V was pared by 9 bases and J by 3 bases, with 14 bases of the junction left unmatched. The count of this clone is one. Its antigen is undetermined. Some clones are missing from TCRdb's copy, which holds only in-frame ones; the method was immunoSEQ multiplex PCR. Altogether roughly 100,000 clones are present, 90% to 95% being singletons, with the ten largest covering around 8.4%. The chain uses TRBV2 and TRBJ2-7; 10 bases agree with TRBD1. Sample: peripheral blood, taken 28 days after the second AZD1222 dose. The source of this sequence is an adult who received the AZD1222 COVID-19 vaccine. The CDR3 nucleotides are TGTGCCAGTCGCCTATTAAGGGGACAGGGGTTCTACGAGCAGTACTTC. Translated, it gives CASRLLRGQGFYEQYF.